What follows are 5 T cell receptor beta chains derived from one specimen sequenced in a study of graft-versus-host responses after intestinal transplantation. The protocol was immunoSEQ multiplex PCR, while the TCRdb copy is restricted to in-frame clones and leaves out a portion. Altogether roughly 13,000 clones are present, 65% to 85% being singletons, with the ten largest covering about 8.6%. The sequencing used PBMCs, collected roughly 310 days after intestinal transplant. Source of these receptors: a human patient who received an intestinal transplant, so some T cells may come from the graft donor.

V gene TRBV4-1 combines with J gene TRBJ2-5; 8 bases agree with TRBD1. CDR1 is MGHRA and CDR2 is YSYEKL in the germline V gene. V lost 0 bases and J lost 6; bases outside the gene matches: 3. The CDR3 has 14 residues. The CDR3 DNA follows: TGCGCCAGCAGCCAAGAGACAGGGGTTAAGACCCAGTACTTC. Translating it yields CASSQETGVKTQYF.

V is TRBV28 and J is TRBJ1-5; TRBD1 agrees at 7 bases. Germline CDR1 and CDR2: MDHEN and SYDVKM. CDR3 length: 14 amino acids. V lost 6 bases to trimming and J lost 3 bases; unmatched junction nucleotides: 5. The CDR3 region is CASRITGVNQPQHF. Here the CDR3 DNA reads TGTGCCAGCAGAATAACAGGGGTCAATCAGCCCCAGCATTTT.

The rearrangement joins TRBV2 to TRBJ1-4; 10 bases line up with TRBD1. Germline loops: CDR1 SNHLY, CDR2 FYNNEI. The CDR3 contains 14 residues. The V segment lost 5 bases and the J segment 8 bases; nucleotides outside the gene matches: 5. CDR3: CASSRDRGQEKLFF. The CDR3 DNA is TGTGCCAGCAGTCGGGACAGGGGACAGGAAAAACTGTTTTTT. Using reference TRBV2 and TRBJ1-4 for the parts outside the CDR3, the full variable domain is EPEVTQTPSHQVTQMGQEVILRCVPISNHLYFYWYRQILGQKVEFLVSFYNNEISEKSEIFDDQFSVERPDGSNFTLKIRSTKLEDSAMYFCASSRDRGQEKLFFGSGTQLSVL.

The V gene is TRBV4-3, the J gene TRBJ1-4; D is undetermined. Germline CDR1 reads LGHNA; CDR2 reads YSLEER. The V gene lost 3 bases and the J gene lost 0 bases, with 8 bases spanning the gap. The CDR3 totals 15 residues. This chain's CDR3 is CASSHAPTTNEKLFF. DNA of the CDR3: TGCGCCAGCAGCCACGCCCCTACAACTAATGAAAAACTGTTTTTT.

This clone was observed a single time. V is TRBV7-2 and J is TRBJ2-1; D remains ambiguous. V lost 8 bases and J 0 bases, leaving 8 bases between the germline ends. The CDR3 runs 13 residues. Germline-derived CDR1 and CDR2 are SGHTA and FQGNSA. This CDR3 is CASAKNSYNEQFF. CDR3 nucleotide sequence: TGTGCCAGCGCAAAGAACTCCTACAATGAGCAGTTCTTC. The complete variable domain, with remaining parts taken from reference TRBV7-2 and TRBJ2-1, reads GAGVSQSPSNKVTEKGKDVELRCDPISGHTALYWYRQSLGQGLEFLIYFQGNSAPDKSGLPSDRFSAERTGGSVSTLTIQRTQQEDSAVYLCASAKNSYNEQFFGPGTRLTVL.